This passage covers 26 T cell receptor beta chains from one sample sequenced in a study of CD8 T cells in Susac syndrome. RNA in amounts of about 0.5 to 1 ug was reverse transcribed with random hexamers. TCRdb analysed the immunoSEQ multiplex PCR reads with MiXCR anew, one entry per CDR3 protein. Among about 180,000 distinct CDR3 sequences listed, 95% were seen once. Material for sequencing was CD8+ T cells from PBMCs. Receptors originate from a human donor with multiple sclerosis.

This chain joins TRBV29-1 and TRBJ2-1; D call uncertain. This CDR3 contains 14 residues. V was pared by 3 bases and J by 6 bases, with 15 bases between. The germline V gene encodes CDR1 SQVTM and CDR2 ANQGSEA. Here the CDR3 reads CSVDTRASPNEQFF. CDR3 nucleotide sequence: TGCAGCGTTGATACAAGGGCAAGCCCCAATGAGCAGTTCTTC.

This clonotype was observed a single time. The genes are TRBV19 and TRBJ2-1; 10 bases align to TRBD2. With V trimmed by 3 bases and J by 6 bases, 20 bases remained unmatched. CDR3 length: 20 residues. Looked up from germline, CDR1 is LNHDA and CDR2 is SQIVND (reference sequence). CDR3 nucleotide sequence: TGTGCCAGTAGTATTGGTAGAACTCTAGCGGGAGTTGGTAAAGTCAATGAGCAGTTCTTC. It specifies CASSIGRTLAGVGKVNEQFF. Drawing the rest from reference TRBV19 and TRBJ2-1, the complete variable domain is DGGITQSPKYLFRKEGQNVTLSCEQNLNHDAMYWYRQDPGQGLRLIYYSQIVNDFQKGDIAEGYSVSREKKESFPLTVTSAQKNPTAFYLCASSIGRTLAGVGKVNEQFFGPGTRLTVL.

This clonotype was found once. The rearrangement joins TRBV19 to TRBJ2-7, with 11 bases aligning to TRBD2. The CDR3 covers 16 residues. With V trimmed by 6 bases and J by 7 bases, 14 bases remained unmatched. Germline-derived CDR1 and CDR2 are LNHDA and SQIVND (reference sequence). CDR3 in amino acids: CASSILAGGPGMEQYF. The CDR3 nucleotides read TGTGCCAGTAGCATTTTAGCGGGAGGGCCCGGAATGGAGCAGTACTTC.

The J gene is TRBJ1-3, the V gene TRBV9, with D possibly TRBD1 on 6 matching bases. V dropped 7 bases and J dropped 1 base, with 9 bases sitting between them. The CDR3 is 13 amino acids. In germline, CDR1 is SGDLS, CDR2 YYNGEE. CDR3 residues: CASQQGSGNTIYF. The CDR3 region has the DNA TGTGCCAGCCAACAGGGTTCTGGAAACACCATATATTTT.

The V call is TRBV11-2, the J call TRBJ2-1; D uncertain. This CDR3 contains 16 residues. The germline V gene encodes CDR1 SGHAT and CDR2 FQNNGV. Trimming left V 5 bases short and J 0 bases short, with 14 bases between. The CDR3 region is CASSLNHRPSYNEQFF. DNA of the CDR3: TGTGCCAGCAGCCTCAACCACCGTCCCTCCTACAATGAGCAGTTCTTC.

Written as DNA, the CDR3 is TGTGCCAGCAGTTTATCGACAGGGGACCTTTCCTACGAGCAGTACTTC. Protein sequence: CASSLSTGDLSYEQYF. The genes are TRBV27 and TRBJ2-7; 8 nucleotides agree with TRBD1. The V segment lost 0 bases and the J segment 1 base; nucleotides outside the gene matches: 5. CDR1 MNHEY and CDR2 SMNVEV come from the germline V gene (reference sequence). The CDR3 contains 16 residues.

The chain has TRBV9 and TRBJ1-2, with 9 positions matching TRBD1. V lost 3 bases to trimming and J lost 4 bases; unmatched junction nucleotides: 4. CDR1 and CDR2 from the germline V gene are SGDLS and YYNGEE. The CDR3 totals 14 residues. CDR3 sequence (DNA): TGTGCCAGCAGCGCCGGGACAGGGATCTATGGCTACACCTTC. Amino acid sequence: CASSAGTGIYGYTF.

The J gene is TRBJ1-4, the V gene TRBV2; no firm D call. The germline V gene encodes CDR1 SNHLY and CDR2 FYNNEI. V was shortened by 7 bases and J by 8 bases, with 23 bases between the two germline ends. This CDR3 has 16 residues. The CDR3 region is CASMTDQAGPQEKLFF. The CDR3 DNA reads as TGTGCCAGCATGACGGACCAGGCAGGACCTCAAGAAAAACTGTTTTTT.

In DNA, the CDR3 is TGTGCCAGCAGCTTAGAAGTTCGAGGGAGCCCCGACTACCAAGAGACCCAGTACTTC. It is translated as CASSLEVRGSPDYQETQYF. V and J are TRBV11-1 and TRBJ2-5; a weak D match, TRBD2 (5 bases). V lost 1 base and J lost 0, with 21 bases in between. This CDR3 has 19 amino acids. The V gene's germline CDR1 is SGHAT and CDR2 FQDESV (reference sequence). The full variable domain, its missing parts supplied by reference TRBV11-1 and TRBJ2-5, is EAEVAQSPRYKITEKSQAVAFWCDPISGHATLYWYRQILGQGPELLVQFQDESVVDDSQLPKDRFSAERLKGVDSTLKIQPAELGDSAMYLCASSLEVRGSPDYQETQYFGPGTRLLVL.

V is TRBV27 and J is TRBJ2-7; D possibly matches TRBD1 or TRBD2 (6 bases each). The V gene's germline CDR1 is MNHEY and CDR2 SMNVEV (reference sequence). This CDR3 has 13 amino acids. V shed 8 bases and J shed 3 bases, with 14 bases lying between them. The CDR3 reads CASGREQGYEQYF. The DNA for the CDR3 is TGTGCCAGCGGGCGGGAACAGGGCTACGAGCAGTACTTC.

This clonotype was seen once. The V and J genes are TRBV5-1 and TRBJ2-1; the D gene is possibly TRBD2 (6 bases). V lost 4 bases, J lost 9 bases, and 14 bases lay in between. This CDR3 is built from 13 residues. Germline V CDR1 and CDR2: SGHRS, YFSETQ. The CDR3 DNA sequence: TGCGCCAGCAGCGGAGGGACCGCTAGTGAGCAGTTCTTC. As protein: CASSGGTASEQFF.

J is TRBJ2-7 and V is TRBV7-9; maybe TRBD1 (6 bases). Trimming removed 4 bases at V and 0 bases at J, with 13 bases between. This CDR3 spans 15 amino acids. Germline assignment: CDR1 SEHNR and CDR2 FQNEAQ (reference sequence). CDR3 in amino acids: CASSSRGARSYEQYF. The CDR3 DNA reads TGTGCCAGCAGCTCCAGGGGCGCTCGCTCCTACGAGCAGTACTTC.

The chain links TRBV20-1 to TRBJ2-1; 8 bases match TRBD1. V shed 3 bases and J 9 bases; nucleotides not matched to a gene: 13. The germline V gene encodes CDR1 DFQATT and CDR2 SNEGSKA (reference sequence). This CDR3 contains 15 residues. CDR3 amino acids: CSARAGTGFLGEQFF. CDR3 DNA: TGCAGTGCTAGGGCCGGGACAGGCTTCCTTGGTGAGCAGTTCTTC.

The V gene is TRBV12-3 or TRBV12-4, the J gene TRBJ2-5; possible D gene TRBD1, 6 bases. The CDR3 has 14 residues. Trimming removed 8 bases at V and 1 base at J, with 14 bases between. CDR3 coding DNA: TGTGCCAGCGTCGCGGACAGTAGCCAAGAGACCCAGTACTTC. It yields the protein CASVADSSQETQYF.

The chain combines TRBV7-6 with TRBJ2-7; the D gene is possibly TRBD2 (5 bases). Germline CDR1 is SGHVS and CDR2 is FNYEAQ. The CDR3 length is 15 residues. Trimming pared 5 bases from V and 2 bases from J, leaving 16 bases between. This CDR3 reads CASSLGRVATYEQYF. The CDR3 DNA is TGTGCCAGCAGCCTAGGAAGGGTAGCGACCTACGAGCAGTACTTC.

This clonotype appeared once. V is TRBV6-5 and J is TRBJ1-2, with a tentative D call TRBD1 (6 bases). Germline values: CDR1 MNHEY, CDR2 SVGAGI. The length of the CDR3 is 19 residues. V was cut by 1 base and J by 5 bases, with 26 bases left in between. CDR3 nucleotide sequence: TGTGCCAGCAGTTACTACCCGGACCCTCTCGCGACAGGTCAATATGGCTACACCTTC. Protein: CASSYYPDPLATGQYGYTF.

V and J are TRBV27 and TRBJ2-3, with 7 bases lining up with TRBD1. The CDR3 has 16 amino acids. From germline, CDR1 is MNHEY and CDR2 SMNVEV (reference sequence). J was trimmed by 5 bases and V by 5 bases; bases with no gene match: 13. CDR3 bases: TGTGCCAGCAGTCCCCCGGGACAGATGCGTAGAGATACGCAGTATTTT. Translated: CASSPPGQMRRDTQYF.

The chain combines TRBV2 with TRBJ2-7; unclear D gene. Trimming shortened V by 6 bases and J by 2 bases, and 5 bases separated the two germline ends. The CDR3 runs to 11 residues. Per germline, CDR1 SNHLY and CDR2 FYNNEI. The CDR3 is CASRLTYEQYF. The CDR3 DNA is TGTGCCAGCAGGCTCACCTACGAGCAGTACTTC.

The chain recombines TRBV27 with TRBJ2-7, with D possibly being TRBD1 (6 bases). The CDR3 sequence is 14 residues long. V lost 6 bases to trimming and J lost 2 bases, with 14 bases between them. Germline loops: CDR1 MNHEY, CDR2 SMNVEV (reference sequence). The CDR3 nucleotides are TGTGCCAGCAGCCCCGGGACATTTGCCTACGAGCAGTACTTC. It specifies CASSPGTFAYEQYF.

The rearrangement joins TRBV2 to TRBJ2-7, with D perhaps TRBD2 (5 bases). The CDR3 is 12 residues long. Germline CDR1 is SNHLY and CDR2 is FYNNEI. V lost 7 bases and J 4 bases, leaving 11 bases between the germline ends. The DNA for the CDR3 is TGTGCCAGCACCGGACCGGGATACGAGCAGTACTTC. Amino acids: CASTGPGYEQYF.

This chain uses TRBV6-5 with TRBJ2-7, with 7 bases that match TRBD1. The V segment lost 7 bases and the J segment 11 bases; nucleotides outside the gene matches: 8. Germline CDR1 is MNHEY and CDR2 is SVGAGI. The CDR3 is 11 amino acids. For the CDR3, the DNA is TGTGCCAGCACCCTGGGGACAGATAAGTACTTC. Protein sequence: CASTLGTDKYF.

This clonotype has just one count. This rearrangement joins TRBV29-1 to TRBJ2-1; D is perhaps TRBD2 (6 bases). V gave up 7 bases and J gave up 8 bases, with 15 bases separating them. CDR3 size: 12 residues. CDR1 SQVTM and CDR2 ANQGSEA come from the germline V gene. CDR3 coding DNA: TGCAGCGGTTGGGGGGTCTGGGATGAGCAGTTCTTC. Its protein is CSGWGVWDEQFF.

CDR3 loop: CASGWASSYNEQFF. CDR3 sequence (DNA): TGTGCCAGCGGGTGGGCAAGCTCCTACAATGAGCAGTTCTTC. The chain joins TRBV6-6 to TRBJ2-1, with D unclear. This CDR3 is 14 amino acids long. CDR1 is MNHNY, CDR2 SVGAGI, per germline (reference sequence). V was trimmed by 8 bases and J by 0 bases, leaving 11 bases between them.

The genes are TRBV4-1 and TRBJ2-7; D may be TRBD1 (5 bases). Germline loops: CDR1 MGHRA, CDR2 YSYEKL. The CDR3 is made up of 13 amino acids. Trimming took off 4 bases at V and 4 bases at J, with 11 bases between the two ends. The CDR3 nucleotides read TGCGCCAGCAGCCTTAAGGGGTTTTACGAGCAGTACTTC. This translates into CASSLKGFYEQYF.

V usage is TRBV12-5 and J usage is TRBJ2-1, with D possibly matching TRBD2 (5 bases). Germline values: CDR1 LGHNT, CDR2 FRNRAP. The length of the CDR3 is 12 residues. The germline V and J ends were trimmed by 3 bases and 10 bases, with 10 bases remaining between them. The CDR3 reads CASGFMVAEQFF. The CDR3 nucleotides are TGTGCTAGTGGTTTTATGGTAGCGGAGCAGTTCTTC.

J is TRBJ2-1 and V is TRBV27; D not certain. Per the germline V gene, CDR1 is MNHEY and CDR2 is SMNVEV (reference sequence). The CDR3 sequence is 11 residues long. V gave up 6 bases and J gave up 4 bases, with 4 bases separating them. This chain's CDR3 is CASRAYNEQFF. The CDR3 nucleotides are TGTGCCAGCAGGGCTTACAATGAGCAGTTCTTC.